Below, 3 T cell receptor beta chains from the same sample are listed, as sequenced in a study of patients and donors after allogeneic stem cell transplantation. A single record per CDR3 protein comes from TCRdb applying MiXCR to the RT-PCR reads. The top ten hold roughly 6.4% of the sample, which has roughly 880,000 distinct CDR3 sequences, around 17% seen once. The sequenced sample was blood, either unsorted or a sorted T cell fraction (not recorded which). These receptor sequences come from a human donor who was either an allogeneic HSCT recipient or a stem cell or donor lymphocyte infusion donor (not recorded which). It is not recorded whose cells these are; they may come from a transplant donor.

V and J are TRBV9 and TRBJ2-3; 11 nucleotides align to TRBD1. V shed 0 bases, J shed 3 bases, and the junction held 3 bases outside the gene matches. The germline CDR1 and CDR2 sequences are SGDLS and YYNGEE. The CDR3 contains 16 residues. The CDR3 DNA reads TGTGCCAGCAGCGTAGACGGACAGGGGGCTACAGATACGCAGTATTTT. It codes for CASSVDGQGATDTQYF.

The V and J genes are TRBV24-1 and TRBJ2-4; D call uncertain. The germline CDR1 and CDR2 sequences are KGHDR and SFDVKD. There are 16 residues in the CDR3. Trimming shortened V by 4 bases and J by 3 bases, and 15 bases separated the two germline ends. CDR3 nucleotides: TGTGCCACCAGTGAGTCTTTACCGGGTAGCAAAAACATTCAGTACTTC. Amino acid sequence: CATSESLPGSKNIQYF.

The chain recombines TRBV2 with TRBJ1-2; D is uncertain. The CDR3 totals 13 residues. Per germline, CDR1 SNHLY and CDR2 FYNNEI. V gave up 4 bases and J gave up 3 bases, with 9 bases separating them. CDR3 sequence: CASSGTSDYGYTF. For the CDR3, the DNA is TGTGCCAGCAGTGGGACGTCGGACTATGGCTACACCTTC.